The clone carrying this T cell receptor beta chain has only a few counts. What it recognizes is unknown. The data originate from a study of blood T cells in healthy people across ages. A second roughly 6 to 11 cycle PCR used barcoded and J-beta primers. Tags on each cDNA molecule came from a template-switch adaptor with 12 random nucleotides. TCRdb reprocessed the 5' RACE reads via MiXCR and lists one record per CDR3 protein. The table lists fewer than 900,000 distinct CDR3 sequences, approximately 39% of them singletons, with 20% to 25% in the top ten. The CDR3 contains 15 residues. The germline V and J ends were trimmed by 5 bases and 3 bases, with 11 bases remaining between them. CDR1 is SGHTA, CDR2 FQGNSA, per germline. Study observations and caveats: Higher diversity and more naive CD4+ cells were features of long-lived donors, compared to aged donors.

This chain joins TRBV7-2 and TRBJ2-6; D gene unclear. Sequenced sample: blood. The sequence was obtained from an older woman in good health. The CDR3 protein is CASSPRLFGANVLTF. The CDR3 DNA sequence: TGTGCCAGCAGCCCCCGACTCTTTGGGGCCAACGTCCTGACTTTC.